A selection of T cell receptor beta chains follows, all from one sample in a study of cytomegalovirus exposure and HLA in healthy donors. Libraries were prepared by immunoSEQ multiplex PCR; TCRdb keeps only in-frame clonotypes and omits some of them. The sample has 52,000 or so clones, 70% to 80% seen once. Specimen: PBMCs. Receptors were obtained from a female donor in good health and CMV-seronegative. Each CDR3 is given with its conserved first and last residue.

V: TRBV12-5
J: TRBJ1-1
CDR3: CASGRGTGGLNTEAFF

V: TRBV11-2
J: TRBJ2-2
CDR3: CASSFPPDITGSNTGELFF

V: TRBV7-3
J: TRBJ2-3
CDR3: CASSLSADTQYF

V: TRBV5-1
J: TRBJ2-1
CDR3: CASSPGGDYNEQFF

V: TRBV14
J: TRBJ1-1
CDR3: CASSHFTGTGKVDTEAFF

V: TRBV29-1
J: TRBJ1-5
CDR3: CSAGGAGQPQHF

V: TRBV5-8
J: TRBJ1-1
CDR3: CASSPPGQLYTEAFF

V: TRBV21-1
J: TRBJ1-5
CDR3: CASSKPRQSNSNQPQHF

V: TRBV23-1
J: TRBJ1-1
CDR3: CASTKRVANTEAFF

V: TRBV7-8
J: TRBJ2-5
CDR3: CASSSGKWGVKQETQYF

V: TRBV11-2
J: TRBJ2-3
CDR3: CASSLVAGGTDTQYF

V: TRBV4-2
J: TRBJ2-7
CDR3: CASSQVERGRNEQYF

V: TRBV30
J: TRBJ1-3
CDR3: CAWSPRAPRSGNTIYF

V: TRBV25-1
J: TRBJ1-6
CDR3: CASSDPLQGSPLHF

V: TRBV5-1
J: TRBJ2-5
CDR3: CASSGGGPVQETQYF

V: TRBV4-2
J: TRBJ1-2
CDR3: CASSLPGQGYGYTF

V: TRBV10-3
J: TRBJ1-5
CDR3: CAISDQGPTQPQHF

V: TRBV2
J: TRBJ2-6
CDR3: CASSSAGLLSGANVLTF

V: TRBV7-7
J: TRBJ2-5
CDR3: CASSLGWGPQETQYF

V: TRBV27
J: TRBJ1-2
CDR3: CASSRKGQDRRSYGYTF

V: TRBV7-9
J: TRBJ1-4
CDR3: CASSSTDRGGDEKLFF

V: TRBV19
J: TRBJ2-7
CDR3: CASRDDRRSSYEQYF

V: TRBV27
J: TRBJ2-3
CDR3: CASTPTGDTDTQYF

V: TRBV4-2
J: TRBJ1-4
CDR3: CASSQVRDFNEKLFF

V: TRBV19
J: TRBJ2-3
CDR3: CASSMASGGAGDTQYF

V: TRBV20-1
J: TRBJ2-1
CDR3: CSARSVNEQFF

V: TRBV18
J: TRBJ2-1
CDR3: CASSRGGIYNEQFF

V: TRBV7-9
J: TRBJ1-2
CDR3: CASSLETRGYTF

V: TRBV19
J: TRBJ1-5
CDR3: CASSIVDSLRPQHF

V: TRBV6-6
J: TRBJ1-1
CDR3: CASTLTGVNTEAFF

V: TRBV7-9
J: TRBJ2-5
CDR3: CASSSRGGTGQETQYF

V: TRBV7-3
J: TRBJ2-7
CDR3: CASSLTSTAPYEQYF

V: TRBV2
J: TRBJ1-5
CDR3: CASSEAGGTGEHF

V: TRBV7-3
J: TRBJ2-1
CDR3: CASGDGRNEQFF

V: TRBV29-1
J: TRBJ2-5
CDR3: CSVRGETQYF

V: TRBV28
J: TRBJ1-5
CDR3: CASSTDRENQPQHF

V: TRBV19
J: TRBJ1-1
CDR3: CASSFGTGNTEAFF

V: TRBV6-1
J: TRBJ2-7
CDR3: CASRPGQGSHEQYF

V: TRBV7-9
J: TRBJ2-2
CDR3: CASSSAGQGLTGELFF

V: TRBV4-3
J: TRBJ2-7
CDR3: CASSADRLSYEQYF

V: TRBV11-3
J: TRBJ2-1
CDR3: CASSLDASGGPYNEQFF

V: TRBV5-1
J: TRBJ1-1
CDR3: CASSLTRNTEAFF

V: TRBV4-2
J: TRBJ2-7
CDR3: CASSQLAGESYEQYF

V: TRBV9
J: TRBJ2-2
CDR3: CASSVLSGGATGELFF

V: TRBV30
J: TRBJ1-2
CDR3: CAWSRGGDYGYTF

V: TRBV4-3
J: TRBJ1-2
CDR3: CASSQGGTAVYGYTF

V: TRBV6-1
J: TRBJ1-3
CDR3: CASSVTGTNTIYF

V: TRBV4-2
J: TRBJ1-2
CDR3: CASQFWGQGDGYTF

V: TRBV15
J: TRBJ1-5
CDR3: CATTPRLNQPQHF

V: TRBV27
J: TRBJ2-7
CDR3: CASSLGGQYLYEQYF

V: TRBV2
J: TRBJ1-2
CDR3: CASSEDLGEAGGYTF

V: TRBV19
J: TRBJ2-3
CDR3: CASKRLSTDTQYF

V: TRBV7-2
J: TRBJ2-3
CDR3: CASSYDPARSDTQYF

V: TRBV5-4
J: TRBJ2-2
CDR3: CASSVQGSDTGELFF

V: TRBV29-1
J: TRBJ1-2
CDR3: CSVESGDYGYTF

V: TRBV14
J: TRBJ1-3
CDR3: CASSQAKVEFYFSGNTIYF

V: TRBV18
J: TRBJ1-2
CDR3: CASSSDRGVIYGYTF

V: TRBV27
J: TRBJ1-5
CDR3: CASSSSRGENQPQHF

V: TRBV10-3
J: TRBJ2-1
CDR3: CAISESPRGDPLNEQFF

V: TRBV6-5
J: TRBJ1-5
CDR3: CASSALRGGNQPQHF